Listed here is a single T cell receptor (beta chain). Its antigen is still unknown. The entry originates in a study of identical twins. Study-wide points: These conclusions were based on statistical analysis (cross-sectional, not following the same donors). Insertions ran lower in abundant cord blood beta clonotypes, though not in memory repertoires. With monozygotic twins, out-of-frame TCR alpha sharing exceeded what models estimated.

Healthy Caucasians provided all donations. TCRdb called the 5' RACE reads again in MiXCR, with one record for every CDR3 protein. The top ten hold under 0.35% of the sample, which has approximately 1.8 million distinct CDR3 sequences, more than 30% seen once. This CDR3 is built from 14 residues. From germline, CDR1 is LGHDT and CDR2 YNNKEL (reference sequence). Trimming cost V 0 bases and J 5 bases; bases outside gene matches: 4. The material sequenced was cord blood. The source is a newborn girl in good health. The V gene is TRBV3-1, the J gene TRBJ2-7, with 7 bases that match TRBD2. CDR3 DNA: TGTGCCAGCAGCCAAGATTGGGGGAGGGACGAGCAGTACTTC. This codes for CASSQDWGRDEQYF.